One sample yielded the 14 T cell receptor beta chains listed below, sequenced in a study of blood T cell repertoires in COVID-19. The assay was immunoSEQ multiplex PCR, and TCRdb's table has in-frame clones only and misses some. The profile shows more than 85,000 clones, 83% of them singletons. The specimen sequenced was peripheral blood. The source is a woman aged 60 to 75 with acute or convalescent COVID-19.

The chain's CDR3 is CASSLGAWGYNEQFF. Here the CDR3 DNA reads TGTGCCAGCAGTTTGGGGGCCTGGGGGTACAATGAGCAGTTCTTC. The chain uses TRBV27 and TRBJ2-1; TRBD1 is a possible D gene (6 bases). Looked up from germline, CDR1 is MNHEY and CDR2 is SMNVEV (reference sequence). The CDR3 spans 15 residues. Trimming removed 3 bases from V and 4 bases from J, with 13 bases in between.

The chain carries TRBV5-1 and TRBJ1-1, with a possible D match to TRBD1 (5 bases). Trimming removed 4 bases from V and 2 bases from J, with 12 bases in between. Germline V gives CDR1 SGHRS, CDR2 YFSETQ. This CDR3 is 14 amino acids long. CDR3 sequence: CASSRVTDNTEAFF. The CDR3 nucleotides read TGCGCCAGCAGCAGGGTGACAGATAACACTGAAGCTTTCTTT.

The chain uses TRBV9 and TRBJ2-3, with D unclear. CDR1 and CDR2 (germline): SGDLS, YYNGEE. The ends were cut back, 0 bases at V and 4 bases at J, with 9 bases in the middle. This CDR3 contains 14 residues. The CDR3 bases are TGTGCCAGCAGCGTAGTTGGCCAAGCAGATACGCAGTATTTT. It yields the protein CASSVVGQADTQYF.

This sequence joins TRBV28 and TRBJ1-2; 10 bases match TRBD1. The ends lost 3 bases at V and 8 bases at J; junction bases unmatched: 12. Per the germline V gene, CDR1 is MDHEN and CDR2 is SYDVKM. The CDR3 length is 16 residues. CDR3 residues: CASSFRTGQGLGGYTF. CDR3 coding DNA: TGTGCCAGCAGTTTTCGTACGGGACAGGGGTTGGGAGGCTACACCTTC.

The chain has TRBV19 and TRBJ2-5; 8 positions agree with TRBD2. The CDR3 has 15 residues. Germline assignment: CDR1 LNHDA and CDR2 SQIVND (reference sequence). With 3 bases clipped from V and 2 bases from J, the junction kept 5 bases outside the gene matches. The CDR3 region has the DNA TGTGCCAGTAGTATTGCGGGAGGACTTCAAGAGACCCAGTACTTC. It is translated as CASSIAGGLQETQYF.

This clone was observed a single time. V and J are TRBV5-4 and TRBJ2-5, with TRBD2 matching 7 bases. V trimming: 2 bases; J trimming: 2 bases; junction bases outside the gene matches: 9. This CDR3 spans 16 amino acids. Germline V gene data show CDR1 as SGHNT and CDR2 as YYREEE (reference sequence). The DNA for the CDR3 is TGTGCCAGCAGCTTAAAATTAGCGGGCTTACAAGAGACCCAGTACTTC. This encodes CASSLKLAGLQETQYF.

Worth noting for this clone: The sample contains more than one DNA sequence encoding this CDR3. This sequence joins TRBV5-1 and TRBJ1-6; D may be TRBD1 (6 bases). Trimming removed 3 bases from V and 14 bases from J, with 21 bases in between. Germline loops: CDR1 SGHRS, CDR2 YFSETQ. The CDR3 extends over 15 amino acids. The CDR3 is CASSSVSTGSAALHF. In nucleotides, the CDR3 is TGCGCCAGCAGCTCCGTGTCGACAGGTTCGGCAGCCCTCCACTTT.

This chain connects TRBV6-1 to TRBJ1-5, with D hard to call. The CDR3 spans 13 residues. Per the germline V gene, CDR1 is MNHNS and CDR2 is SASEGT. V gave up 2 bases and J gave up 6 bases, with 8 bases separating them. Here the CDR3 reads CASSETVFQPQHF. CDR3 in DNA: TGTGCCAGCAGTGAAACTGTTTTTCAGCCCCAGCATTTT.

A single count supports this clone. This rearrangement joins TRBV19 to TRBJ1-6; possibly TRBD1 for D (5 bases). Germline assignment: CDR1 LNHDA and CDR2 SQIVND (reference sequence). Deletions cut 7 bases from V and 8 bases from J, with 12 bases between. This CDR3 spans 13 amino acids. CDR3 in DNA: TGTGCCAGTACGAGGGGAGGGGATTCACCCCTCCACTTT. Translation gives CASTRGGDSPLHF.

V usage is TRBV16 and J usage is TRBJ2-7; 12 bases align to TRBD2. The CDR3 has 15 amino acids. Germline trimming cut 4 bases from V and 6 bases from J; bases unmatched to any gene: 7. Germline V gives CDR1 KGHSY, CDR2 FQNENV. Here the CDR3 reads CASSPTTSGRGEQYF. CDR3 sequence (DNA): TGTGCCAGCAGCCCTACGACTAGCGGGAGAGGCGAGCAGTACTTC.

The chain is built from TRBV7-9 and TRBJ2-7, with D possibly matching TRBD2 (5 bases). The CDR3 contains 14 residues. Trimming cost V 7 bases and J 2 bases, with 15 bases left between them. Per the germline V gene, CDR1 is SEHNR and CDR2 is FQNEAQ (reference sequence). CDR3: CASKVEDGTYEQYF. The CDR3 nucleotides are TGTGCCAGCAAGGTGGAGGACGGGACCTACGAGCAGTACTTC.

The chain has TRBV10-3 and TRBJ2-7; 8 bases fit TRBD2. The CDR3 runs 17 residues. Unmatched junction bases numbered 18, after V lost 5 bases and J lost 6 bases. Germline V lookup: CDR1 ENHRY, CDR2 SYGVKD. The CDR3 protein is CAISSGGLRGSLSEQYF. CDR3 coding DNA: TGTGCCATCAGTAGCGGGGGTTTACGGGGGTCGCTTTCCGAGCAGTACTTC.

On this clone: The same CDR3 arises from other DNA sequences in this sample as well. This chain uses TRBV19 with TRBJ1-1; TRBD1 matches 8 bases. Unmatched junction bases numbered 2, after V lost 5 bases and J lost 3 bases. CDR3 length equals 13 residues. Germline CDR1 reads LNHDA; CDR2 reads SQIVND (reference sequence). CDR3 DNA: TGTGCCAGTAGTCCGGACAGGGACACTGAAGCTTTCTTT. Protein product: CASSPDRDTEAFF. The full variable domain, its missing parts supplied by reference TRBV19 and TRBJ1-1, is DGGITQSPKYLFRKEGQNVTLSCEQNLNHDAMYWYRQDPGQGLRLIYYSQIVNDFQKGDIAEGYSVSREKKESFPLTVTSAQKNPTAFYLCASSPDRDTEAFFGQGTRLTVV.

The chain carries TRBV10-3 and TRBJ1-1; TRBD1 is a possible D gene (6 bases). Per the germline V gene, CDR1 is ENHRY and CDR2 is SYGVKD. The CDR3 covers 15 residues. Trimming took off 4 bases at V and 5 bases at J, with 17 bases between the two ends. The CDR3 protein is CAISGNWGGRTEAFF. CDR3 DNA: TGTGCCATCAGTGGGAATTGGGGGGGGCGAACTGAAGCTTTCTTT.